Listed here is a single TCR beta chain. What it binds is unknown. These data come from a study of CD8 T cells in Susac syndrome. Reverse transcription of 0.5 to 1 ug RNA was performed with random hexamers. TCR beta CDR3 was amplified by immunoSEQ multiplex PCR. This amplification extended across 54 Vbeta and 13 Jbeta segments. TCRdb called the immunoSEQ multiplex PCR reads again in MiXCR, with one record for every CDR3 protein. The table includes roughly 160,000 distinct CDR3 sequences, just under 95% detected once. Germline CDR1 is LGHNA and CDR2 is YSLEER. The CDR3 covers 15 residues. Trimming removed 1 base at V and 5 bases at J, with 9 bases between. Controls were age- and sex-matched healthy donors. The TEMRA cells underwent FACS enrichment, while the CD8+ and CD4+ T cells underwent negative isolation. General observations from the study: Only a relatively small number of individuals were included in the TCR sequencing and HLA analysis.

J is TRBJ1-6 and V is TRBV4-3; D is unresolved. This receptor was taken from a human donor in good health. Sequenced material: CD4+ T cells from PBMCs. The CDR3 loop is CASSQAGNDNSPLHF. CDR3 DNA: TGCGCCAGCAGCCAAGCCGGGAACGATAATTCACCCCTCCACTTT.